This TCR beta chain comes out of a study of blood T cell repertoires in COVID-19. Repertoires were generated with immunoSEQ multiplex PCR, while TCRdb's copy carries only in-frame clones and drops some. The sample records 100,000 to 120,000 clones, 76% being singletons. The CDR3 is 13 residues long. V was pared by 0 bases and J by 7 bases, with 7 bases between. In germline, CDR1 is SGHRS, CDR2 YFSETQ. The TCR comes from a woman of 80 years or more with acute or convalescent COVID-19. The sample comprised peripheral blood. J is TRBJ1-4 and V is TRBV5-1; weak D call: TRBD1 (5 bases). The CDR3 loop is CASSLGQGEKLFF. The DNA of the CDR3 is TGCGCCAGCAGCTTGGGGCAGGGTGAAAAACTGTTTTTT. Combining the CDR3 with reference TRBV5-1 and TRBJ1-4 gives the whole variable domain KAGVTQTPRYLIKTRGQQVTLSCSPISGHRSVSWYQQTPGQGLQFLFEYFSETQRNKGNFPGRFSGRQFSNSRSEMNVSTLELGDSALYLCASSLGQGEKLFFGSGTQLSVL.